Below, 19 T cell receptor beta chains from the same sample are listed, as sequenced in a study of regulatory T cells in long-lasting Graves disease (dated by TCRdb to about 2021). Per the publication, the time point label means: newly diagnosed GD, antithyroid drugs for less than 3 months. For both TCR sequencing and RNA sequencing, RNA was extracted from PBMCs in TRIzol. Libraries were prepared through multiplex PCR. The listed sequencing device is Illumina HiSeq 4000. CDR3 regions were amplified by Arm-PCR with iRepertoire HTBI primers to construct TCR beta libraries. Clones were called with MiXCR by TCRdb after fastp trimmed the public reads at Q25, and only in-frame beta chains were retained. Rows merge per CDR3 protein into single entries with the most common DNA and genes. The table for this sample lists about 470,000 distinct CDR3 sequences; around 15% of them were counted only once. The ten largest make up 9.5% to 15% of the sample.

The same data also went into a second study, on T cells in Graves' hyperthyroidism and ophthalmopathy.

Material: peripheral blood mononuclear cells (PBMCs), obtained at new diagnosis, from a patient treated with antithyroid drugs. The receptors originated from a man aged 35 to 55 with Graves disease. Donor details come from another sample of the same person, matched by shared clones.

J is TRBJ2-7 and V is TRBV20-1; 7 bases match TRBD1. Germline-derived CDR1 and CDR2 are DFQATT and SNEGSKA (reference sequence). V trimming: 2 bases; J trimming: 7 bases; junction bases outside the gene matches: 8. The CDR3 totals 13 residues. The CDR3 DNA sequence: TGCAGTGCTAGACGGAAGGGACAGCTTGAGCAGTACTTC. This sequence encodes CSARRKGQLEQYF.

There are many counts of this clonotype. V gene TRBV20-1 combines with J gene TRBJ2-3; D gene ambiguous. The germline CDR1 and CDR2 sequences are DFQATT and SNEGSKA (reference sequence). This CDR3 is built from 12 residues. The CDR3 DNA reads as TGCAGCCCTCCCGGGAGCACAGATACGCAGTATTTT. Translated, it gives CSPPGSTDTQYF.

This clonotype was seen ten or more times. This chain uses TRBV3-1 with TRBJ1-1, with TRBD1 identical over 8 bases. CDR1 and CDR2 (germline): LGHDT, YNNKEL (reference sequence). V shed 4 bases, J shed 5 bases, and the junction held 9 bases outside the gene matches. This CDR3 is 15 amino acids long. CDR3 sequence: CASSRRQGARTEAFF. CDR3 sequence (DNA): TGTGCCAGCAGCCGGAGGCAGGGGGCGCGAACTGAAGCTTTCTTT. Variable domain in full (rest from reference TRBV3-1 and TRBJ1-1): DTAVSQTPKYLVTQMGNDKSIKCEQNLGHDTMYWYKQDSKKFLKIMFSYNNKELIINETVPNRFSPKSPDKAHLNLHINSLELGDSAVYFCASSRRQGARTEAFFGQGTRLTVV.

This rearrangement joins TRBV14 to TRBJ2-3; D remains ambiguous. Germline V gene lookup returns CDR1 SGHDN and CDR2 FVKESK. This CDR3 is built from 17 residues. The V gene lost 0 bases and the J gene lost 1 base, with 14 bases spanning the gap. The CDR3 protein is CASSQDVGYRGTDTQYF. The CDR3 DNA follows: TGTGCCAGCAGCCAAGATGTCGGCTACAGAGGCACAGATACGCAGTATTTT.

This clonotype came up many times. This sequence joins TRBV28 and TRBJ1-5, with 8 bases that match TRBD1. CDR1 is MDHEN and CDR2 is SYDVKM in the germline V gene. The CDR3 loop spans 15 amino acids. V was clipped by 6 bases and J by 0 bases; unmatched bases: 4. CDR3 coding DNA: TGTGCCAGCAGATGGACAGGGCTTAGCAATCAGCCCCAGCATTTT. It yields the protein CASRWTGLSNQPQHF. The full variable domain, completed using reference TRBV28 and TRBJ1-5, is DVKVTQSSRYLVKRTGEKVFLECVQDMDHENMFWYRQDPGLGLRLIYFSYDVKMKEKGDIPEGYSVSREKKERFSLILESASTNQTSMYLCASRWTGLSNQPQHFGDGTRLSIL.

This clonotype appeared many times. The rearrangement joins TRBV12-3 or TRBV12-4 to TRBJ1-5; 7 bases match TRBD1. V dropped 3 bases and J dropped 3; count of bases not matched to a gene: 11. The CDR3 has 17 residues. The CDR3 DNA reads TGTGCCAGCAGTTTGTGGGTGATGACAGGGAACAATCAGCCCCAGCATTTT. Protein sequence: CASSLWVMTGNNQPQHF.

This clonotype was recorded a few times. V usage is TRBV5-1 and J usage is TRBJ2-7; weak D call: TRBD1 (5 bases). This CDR3 spans 13 amino acids. The germline gives CDR1 SGHRS, CDR2 YFSETQ. Trimming pared 4 bases from V and 6 bases from J, leaving 14 bases between. The DNA of the CDR3 is TGCGCCAGCAGCATCGCCGACACAGGCGAGCAGTACTTC. Protein sequence: CASSIADTGEQYF. Full variable domain (remainder filled in from reference TRBV5-1 and TRBJ2-7): KAGVTQTPRYLIKTRGQQVTLSCSPISGHRSVSWYQQTPGQGLQFLFEYFSETQRNKGNFPGRFSGRQFSNSRSEMNVSTLELGDSALYLCASSIADTGEQYFGPGTRLTVT.

This clonotype occurred many times. J is TRBJ2-7 and V is TRBV29-1; D gene ambiguous. The CDR3 is 12 amino acids. CDR1 and CDR2 (germline): SQVTM, ANQGSEA. Trimming cost V 0 bases and J 3 bases, with 6 bases left between them. The CDR3 DNA reads as TGCAGCGTTGAAGACAGTATCTACGAGCAGTACTTC. Translation: CSVEDSIYEQYF.

The chain combines TRBV7-9 with TRBJ2-3, with 15 bases identical to TRBD2. The V and J ends lost 5 bases and 6 bases, in that order; junction bases with no gene match: 9. The CDR3 sequence is 17 residues long. Germline V lookup: CDR1 SEHNR, CDR2 FQNEAQ (reference sequence). The CDR3 nucleotides are TGTGCCAGCAGCCCAACCCGGACTAGCGGGAGGGCCGATACGCAGTATTTT. Translated: CASSPTRTSGRADTQYF.

The gene calls are TRBV10-2 and TRBJ2-7; D is uncertain. CDR1 and CDR2 (germline): WSHSY, SAAADI. Trimming cost V 8 bases and J 6 bases, with 11 bases left between them. CDR3 length equals 11 residues. CDR3 sequence: CASGRGREQYF. CDR3 coding DNA: TGCGCCAGCGGCCGAGGTCGCGAGCAGTACTTC.

This sequence joins TRBV19 and TRBJ2-7; tentative D call: TRBD2 (6 bases). Trimming pared 5 bases from V and 2 bases from J, leaving 13 bases between. Germline values: CDR1 LNHDA, CDR2 SQIVND (reference sequence). The CDR3 runs to 14 residues. This CDR3 is CASSPGGVAYEQYF. The DNA of the CDR3 is TGTGCCAGTAGTCCCGGGGGAGTGGCCTACGAGCAGTACTTC.

A word on this clonotype: Since a much larger clone is just one base distant, this may be a read error. The chain links TRBV12-3 or TRBV12-4 to TRBJ2-7, with D unresolved. V was shortened by 8 bases and J by 5 bases, with 13 bases between the two germline ends. CDR3 length: 12 residues. In DNA form, the CDR3 reads TGTGCCAGCTCGACGAGGATCCACGAGCAGTACTTC. This codes for CASSTRIHEQYF.

The V gene is TRBV20-1, the J gene TRBJ2-1, with 11 nucleotides matching TRBD2. The germline V gene has CDR1 DFQATT and CDR2 SNEGSKA (reference sequence). V trimming: 7 bases; J trimming: 7 bases; junction bases outside the gene matches: 15. CDR3 length: 16 amino acids. The CDR3 DNA reads as TGCAGTGTTAAACCGCCCGTAGCGGGAGGGTTAAATGAGCAGTTCTTC. As protein: CSVKPPVAGGLNEQFF.

This clonotype was counted a few times. The chain carries TRBV12-3 or TRBV12-4 and TRBJ2-1, with 10 bases identical to TRBD1. V dropped 6 bases and J dropped 15; count of bases not matched to a gene: 11. The CDR3 is made up of 13 amino acids. The CDR3 protein is CASRLSPGQGLFF. DNA for the CDR3: TGTGCCAGCAGACTTTCACCGGGACAGGGGCTGTTCTTC.

This clonotype appeared many times. The chain recombines TRBV24-1 with TRBJ1-5; D possibly corresponds to TRBD1 (5 bases). Germline assignment: CDR1 KGHDR and CDR2 SFDVKD. With 4 bases removed from V and 6 bases from J, the gap between germline ends came to 18 bases. This CDR3 comprises 16 residues. The CDR3: CATSDPTGTGSQPQHF. CDR3 sequence (DNA): TGTGCCACCAGTGACCCCACCGGGACTGGGTCTCAGCCCCAGCATTTT.

This clonotype was found many times. The genes are TRBV20-1 and TRBJ2-2, with unresolved D. The CDR3 is 14 residues long. V lost 4 bases to trimming and J lost 0 bases, with 9 bases between them. CDR1 is DFQATT, CDR2 SNEGSKA, per germline (reference sequence). The chain's CDR3 is CSANGRTNTGELFF. The CDR3 DNA is TGCAGTGCTAACGGGCGGACGAACACCGGGGAGCTGTTTTTT.

This clonotype has a count of ten or more. V usage is TRBV20-1 and J usage is TRBJ2-2, with 8 bases that match TRBD2. With 5 bases clipped from V and 4 bases from J, the junction kept 6 bases outside the gene matches. The germline V gene has CDR1 DFQATT and CDR2 SNEGSKA (reference sequence). The CDR3 has 14 residues. In DNA, the CDR3 is TGCAGTGCTTCTCGGACTAGCTCCACCGGGGAGCTGTTTTTT. Amino acid sequence: CSASRTSSTGELFF.

This clonotype was detected a few times. V is TRBV19 and J is TRBJ2-7; no definite D call. V was shortened by 2 bases and J by 0 bases, with 23 bases between the two germline ends. The CDR3 runs 19 residues. Looked up from germline, CDR1 is LNHDA and CDR2 is SQIVND (reference sequence). CDR3 sequence: CASSIIAYEGNPGSYEQYF. The CDR3 DNA reads as TGTGCCAGTAGTATAATCGCGTACGAAGGGAATCCGGGCTCCTACGAGCAGTACTTC.

This clonotype was observed at least ten times. The V gene is TRBV30, the J gene TRBJ1-2; a possible D gene is TRBD1 (5 bases). Trimming stripped 2 bases from V and 0 bases from J, with 10 bases between. Germline values: CDR1 GTSNPN, CDR2 SVGIG (reference sequence). The CDR3 length is 14 residues. CDR3 nucleotide sequence: TGTGCCTGGAGTTCCAGGGATCCTAACTATGGCTACACCTTC. This gives the protein CAWSSRDPNYGYTF.